The 26 T cell receptor beta chains below come from one sample, sequenced in a study of STAT5B mutations in CD4+ large granular lymphocyte leukemia. Produced via immunoSEQ multiplex PCR; TCRdb's table is partial and in-frame only. Of around 21,000 clones in the sample, less than 80% were seen once. Sequenced sample: CD4+ T cells from blood buffy coats. Receptor source: a human donor in good health.

V gene TRBV30 combines with J gene TRBJ2-3; D is possibly TRBD2 (5 bases). Germline V gene sequence: CDR1 GTSNPN, CDR2 SVGIG (reference sequence). V gave up 6 bases and J gave up 0 bases, with 13 bases separating them. The CDR3 sequence is 14 residues long. This CDR3 reads CACTDEGSTDTQYF. CDR3 nucleotide sequence: TGTGCCTGCACCGATGAGGGTAGCACAGATACGCAGTATTTT. Full variable domain (remainder filled in from reference TRBV30 and TRBJ2-3): SQTIHQWPATLVQPVGSPLSLECTVEGTSNPNLYWYRQAAGRGLQLLFYSVGIGQISSEVPQNLSASRPQDRQFILSSKKLLLSDSGFYLCACTDEGSTDTQYFGPGTRLTVL.

This clone was picked up a small number of times. This chain links TRBV29-1 with TRBJ1-3; D unclear. The germline gives CDR1 SQVTM, CDR2 ANQGSEA. CDR3 length: 12 residues. V lost 7 bases, J lost 0 bases, and 7 bases lay in between. CDR3 in DNA: TGCAGCGGTGCAAGCTCTGGAAACACCATATATTTT. Its protein is CSGASSGNTIYF.

This chain links TRBV5-4 with TRBJ1-1, with D perhaps matching TRBD1 (6 bases). Germline V gene sequence: CDR1 SGHNT, CDR2 YYREEE (reference sequence). The germline V and J ends were trimmed by 2 bases and 4 bases, with 9 bases remaining between them. The CDR3 consists of 13 residues. In DNA, the CDR3 is TGTGCCAGCAGCTTTAACAGGGTCACTGAAGCTTTCTTT. As protein: CASSFNRVTEAFF.

The rearrangement joins TRBV6-5 to TRBJ2-7; maybe TRBD2 (5 bases). V was trimmed by 6 bases and J by 2 bases, leaving 17 bases between them. Germline CDR1 MNHEY, CDR2 SVGAGI. CDR3 length equals 15 residues. The DNA for the CDR3 is TGTGCCAGCAGAATTGGACCAACCGGGACCTACGAGCAGTACTTC. Residues: CASRIGPTGTYEQYF.

There are a few counts of this clone. Here the CDR3 reads CASSEPQQGPRQGAFF. CDR3 DNA: TGTGCCAGCAGTGAACCCCAACAGGGACCTCGACAGGGGGCTTTCTTT. This chain joins TRBV6-1 and TRBJ1-1; 8 positions match TRBD1. The CDR3 totals 16 residues. Germline trimming cut 2 bases from V and 11 bases from J; bases unmatched to any gene: 16. The V gene's germline CDR1 is MNHNS and CDR2 SASEGT.

The chain recombines TRBV5-8 with TRBJ2-3; D possibly matches TRBD1 or TRBD2 (5 bases each). The germline V and J ends were trimmed by 4 bases and 1 base, with 13 bases remaining between them. CDR1 is SGHTS and CDR2 is YDEGEE in the germline V gene. The length of the CDR3 is 15 residues. The CDR3 spells CASSHPGPGTDTQYF. The CDR3 DNA reads TGTGCCAGCAGCCACCCGGGACCGGGCACAGATACGCAGTATTTT.

The CDR3 spells CASSWGQLLDTEAFF. Written as DNA, the CDR3 is TGTGCCAGCAGCTGGGGACAGCTGTTGGACACTGAAGCTTTCTTT. The genes are TRBV7-8 and TRBJ1-1; 7 bases agree with TRBD1. This CDR3 has 15 residues. Germline CDR1 SGHVS, CDR2 FQNEAQ. The J segment lost 3 bases and the V segment lost 4 bases, leaving 8 bases of the junction unmatched.

The chain is built from TRBV5-4 and TRBJ2-1; 7 nucleotides line up with TRBD2. Germline V gene sequence: CDR1 SGHNT, CDR2 YYREEE (reference sequence). J gave up 8 bases and V 4 bases, and 6 bases lay outside the gene matches. The CDR3 loop spans 13 amino acids. The CDR3 bases are TGTGCCAGCAGCCCGGGACTAAGGGATGAGCAGTTCTTC. Translating gives CASSPGLRDEQFF.

The chain uses TRBV9 and TRBJ2-2, with 9 bases fitting TRBD2. Germline CDR1 SGDLS, CDR2 YYNGEE. With V trimmed by 4 bases and J by 3 bases, 7 bases remained unmatched. This CDR3 has 16 amino acids. CDR3 bases: TGTGCCAGCAGCCCACTGACTAGCGGACACACCGGGGAGCTGTTTTTT. It specifies CASSPLTSGHTGELFF.

V and J are TRBV2 and TRBJ2-1, with unresolved D. V lost 2 bases and J 5 bases, leaving 13 bases between the germline ends. The germline CDR1 and CDR2 sequences are SNHLY and FYNNEI. The CDR3 totals 15 residues. CDR3 sequence reads: CASSERVLPHNEQFF. DNA of the CDR3: TGTGCCAGCAGTGAAAGGGTTTTGCCGCACAATGAGCAGTTCTTC. The whole variable domain, filled in from reference TRBV2 and TRBJ2-1, reads EPEVTQTPSHQVTQMGQEVILRCVPISNHLYFYWYRQILGQKVEFLVSFYNNEISEKSEIFDDQFSVERPDGSNFTLKIRSTKLEDSAMYFCASSERVLPHNEQFFGPGTRLTVL.

This chain links TRBV2 with TRBJ2-1; D perhaps matches TRBD2 (5 bases). V was shortened by 4 bases and J by 2 bases, with 12 bases between the two germline ends. The V gene's germline CDR1 is SNHLY and CDR2 FYNNEI. The CDR3 is made up of 15 amino acids. The CDR3 spells CASSAGAGTYNEQFF. CDR3 in DNA: TGTGCCAGCAGTGCAGGTGCGGGCACCTACAATGAGCAGTTCTTC.

The rearrangement links TRBV4-1 to TRBJ1-1; maybe TRBD1 (5 bases). The CDR3 loop spans 15 amino acids. Germline CDR1 and CDR2: MGHRA and YSYEKL. Deletions cut 0 bases from V and 0 bases from J, with 8 bases between. The CDR3 DNA reads TGCGCCAGCAGCCAAGAGAAGGGGATGAACACTGAAGCTTTCTTT. Its translation: CASSQEKGMNTEAFF.

The chain links TRBV11-3 to TRBJ1-3; no clear D. Trimming removed 2 bases at V and 3 bases at J, with 5 bases between. The CDR3 consists of 13 residues. CDR1 and CDR2 from the germline V gene are SGHNT and YENEEA. For the CDR3, the DNA is TGTGCCAGCAGCTTATCGGGTGGAAACACCATATATTTT. Translating it yields CASSLSGGNTIYF. Full variable domain (remainder filled in from reference TRBV11-3 and TRBJ1-3): EAGVVQSPRYKIIEKKQPVAFWCNPISGHNTLYWYLQNLGQGPELLIRYENEEAVDDSQLPKDRFSAERLKGVDSTLKIQPAELGDSAVYLCASSLSGGNTIYFGEGSWLTVV.

V usage is TRBV5-1 and J usage is TRBJ2-1; 7 nucleotides match TRBD2. Germline-derived CDR1 and CDR2 are SGHRS and YFSETQ. The CDR3 is 13 amino acids. The junction had 8 bases not matched to a gene; V was cut back by 5 bases and J by 9 bases. As DNA, the CDR3 is TGCGCCAGCAGTTCTAGCGGATTGGGTGAGCAGTTCTTC. Protein: CASSSSGLGEQFF. Full variable domain (missing parts from reference TRBV5-1 and TRBJ2-1): KAGVTQTPRYLIKTRGQQVTLSCSPISGHRSVSWYQQTPGQGLQFLFEYFSETQRNKGNFPGRFSGRQFSNSRSEMNVSTLELGDSALYLCASSSSGLGEQFFGPGTRLTVL.

This clone has only a few counts. The genes are TRBV10-1 and TRBJ1-5; D remains unclear. Germline CDR1 reads WNHNN; CDR2 reads SYGVQD (reference sequence). This CDR3 has 12 residues. Trimming shortened V by 5 bases and J by 9 bases, and 11 bases separated the two germline ends. CDR3 loop: CASSPLGGPQHF. For the CDR3, the DNA is TGCGCCAGCAGTCCACTTGGTGGGCCCCAGCATTTT.

The chain employs TRBV27 and TRBJ1-3; tentatively, D is TRBD1 (6 bases). The length of the CDR3 is 14 residues. Germline-derived CDR1 and CDR2 are MNHEY and SMNVEV (reference sequence). V lost 6 bases to trimming and J lost 2 bases, with 11 bases between them. CDR3 residues: CASRPTGTGNTIYF. The CDR3 nucleotides are TGTGCCAGCAGACCAACAGGGACTGGAAACACCATATATTTT.

This chain links TRBV11-3 with TRBJ2-1; no reliable D call. Trimming removed 1 base from V and 2 bases from J, with 9 bases in between. This CDR3 comprises 15 residues. Looked up from germline, CDR1 is SGHNT and CDR2 is YENEEA. The CDR3 spells CASSLVYGPYNEQFF. The CDR3 nucleotides read TGTGCCAGCAGCTTAGTTTACGGGCCCTACAATGAGCAGTTCTTC.

The chain uses TRBV11-3 and TRBJ2-3; D not resolved. Looked up from germline, CDR1 is SGHNT and CDR2 is YENEEA. The CDR3 has 16 amino acids. Trimming removed 1 base from V and 2 bases from J, with 13 bases in between. The CDR3 is CASSLGNKQYTDTQYF. CDR3 coding DNA: TGTGCCAGCAGCTTAGGGAATAAGCAGTACACAGATACGCAGTATTTT.

V usage is TRBV2 and J usage is TRBJ2-1; 12 positions agree with TRBD2. The V gene end was trimmed by 4 bases and the J gene end by 2 bases; junction bases not matched to a gene: 0. This CDR3 is built from 15 residues. CDR1 and CDR2 from the germline V gene are SNHLY and FYNNEI. The CDR3 protein is CASSGTSGTYNEQFF. CDR3 nucleotides: TGTGCCAGCAGTGGGACTAGCGGGACCTACAATGAGCAGTTCTTC.

This chain links TRBV5-1 with TRBJ1-1; 8 bases are shared with TRBD1. Germline lookup yields CDR1 SGHRS and CDR2 YFSETQ. There are 15 residues in the CDR3. Trimming took 4 bases from V and 4 from J; bases not matched to a gene: 9. DNA for the CDR3: TGCGCCAGCAGCCCACAGGGGGTAGGAAGCACTGAAGCTTTCTTT. Encoded protein: CASSPQGVGSTEAFF.

The chain uses TRBV7-9 and TRBJ2-3; maybe TRBD2 (6 bases). This CDR3 has 14 amino acids. Trimming removed 5 bases from V and 4 bases from J, with 13 bases in between. The germline gives CDR1 SEHNR, CDR2 FQNEAQ (reference sequence). DNA of the CDR3: TGTGCCAGCAGCCCGCGACTAGTGGCAGATACGCAGTATTTT. This sequence encodes CASSPRLVADTQYF.

This clone came up a few times. The rearrangement uses TRBV5-1 and TRBJ1-1, with 9 nucleotides matching TRBD1. V lost 4 bases and J lost 0; bases outside the gene matches: 7. The CDR3 runs to 16 residues. Germline lookup yields CDR1 SGHRS and CDR2 YFSETQ. CDR3 protein: CASSGGQGRMNTEAFF. The CDR3, as DNA: TGCGCCAGCAGCGGGGGACAGGGAAGGATGAACACTGAAGCTTTCTTT.

The chain joins TRBV9 to TRBJ2-7; 9 bases align to TRBD2. This CDR3 has 17 amino acids. V lost 0 bases and J lost 5; bases outside the gene matches: 12. Germline CDR1 SGDLS, CDR2 YYNGEE. The CDR3 DNA reads TGTGCCAGCAGCGTAGATCCCAATAGCGGGAGAGGAAACGAGCAGTACTTC. Encoded protein: CASSVDPNSGRGNEQYF.

About this clone: The DNA is omitted, as the CDR3 cannot be located on it reliably, and the CDR3 follows TCRdb's listing. V gene TRBV7-2 combines with J gene TRBJ2-2; the D call of TRBD2 is as the table states it, not checked on the DNA. The CDR3 has 15 residues if both end residues are counted. The V gene's germline CDR1 is SGHTA and CDR2 FQGNSA. CDR3 protein: CASSSSPGGGGELFF.

This chain links TRBV7-9 with TRBJ2-5; D tentatively fits TRBD1 or TRBD2 (6 bases each). The V end was cut by 0 bases, the J end by 3 bases, with 11 bases between. In germline, CDR1 is SEHNR, CDR2 FQNEAQ (reference sequence). This CDR3 comprises 15 residues. The CDR3 nucleotides read TGTGCCAGCAGCTTAGCGAAGGGGGGTGAAGAGACCCAGTACTTC. It codes for CASSLAKGGEETQYF.

The J gene is TRBJ2-5, the V gene TRBV6-6, with 12 bases identical to TRBD2. V trimming: 6 bases; J trimming: 1 base; junction bases outside the gene matches: 6. Germline CDR1 and CDR2: MNHNY and SVGAGI (reference sequence). The CDR3 has 16 amino acids. The CDR3 DNA reads TGTGCCAGCAGCCGAGGACTAGCGGGAATCCAAGAGACCCAGTACTTC. It translates to CASSRGLAGIQETQYF.